This TCR beta chain was profiled in a study of blood T cell repertoires in COVID-19. Repertoires were generated with immunoSEQ multiplex PCR, while TCRdb's copy carries only in-frame clones and drops some. The sample yields some 130,000 clones, around 80% seen once. This CDR3 region has 12 residues. Losses at the gene ends were 0 bases for V and 18 bases for J; bases not matched to a gene: 3. Germline V gene data show CDR1 as SNHLY and CDR2 as FYNNEI. Sequences were obtained from peripheral blood. This sequence was found in a man in his sixties with acute or convalescent COVID-19. The chain recombines TRBV2 with TRBJ1-6; 9 nucleotides match TRBD1. The CDR3 coding sequence is TGTGCCAGCAGTGAAGCCAACAGGGGGCCCCACTTT. Translation gives CASSEANRGPHF.